Listed below are T cell receptor beta chains from one sample, sequenced in a study of blood T cell repertoires in COVID-19. The repertoire was sequenced with immunoSEQ multiplex PCR; TCRdb's copy has only in-frame clones and lacks some. The table lists under 250,000 clones, about 84% of them singletons. Sequencing was done on a sample of peripheral blood. The receptors originated from a woman of 80 years or more with COVID-19, enrolled during active disease. The CDR3 runs from the conserved cysteine through the conserved F or W. D genes are given only for firm matches. Clone size is stated in some rows and not others, as once, few, many or a class when expanded.

TRBJ1-5 NA TRBV3-1/TRBV3-2 NA CASSRDTASNQPQHF TGTGCCAGCAGCCGCGATACAGCTAGCAATCAGCCCCAGCATTTT
TRBJ1-1 TRBD1 TRBV2 NA CASTRIMGQRNTEAFF TGTGCCAGCACTCGGATCATGGGACAGCGGAACACTGAAGCTTTCTTT
TRBJ1-2 NA TRBV19 NA CASSIEAGTDTYGYTF TGTGCCAGTAGTATAGAAGCAGGAACGGATACCTATGGCTACACCTTC
TRBJ2-2 NA TRBV5-6 few CASSLRRTKDGELFF TGTGCCAGCAGCTTACGCAGGACTAAGGACGGGGAGCTGTTTTTT
TRBJ2-7 NA TRBV5-1 NA CASRGQSEQYF TGCGCCAGCAGAGGACAAAGCGAGCAGTACTTC
TRBJ1-1 NA TRBV27 NA CASVGRTGGTEAFF TGTGCCAGCGTCGGTCGGACGGGGGGCACTGAAGCTTTCTTT
TRBJ1-1 TRBD1 TRBV5-4 NA CASNRGLDTEAFF TGTGCCAGCAATAGGGGGCTCGACACTGAAGCTTTCTTT
TRBJ1-2 NA TRBV2 NA CASSEVSYGYTF TGTGCCAGCAGTGAAGTGAGCTATGGCTACACCTTC
TRBJ2-6 TRBD1 TRBV6-2/TRBV6-3 NA CASTPPRTGGTGANVLTF TGTGCCAGCACCCCCCCCCGGACAGGGGGGACTGGGGCCAACGTCCTGACTTTC
TRBJ1-5 NA TRBV2 NA CASSDLSGGRRDQPQHF TGTGCCAGCAGTGACCTGTCCGGGGGGAGACGGGATCAGCCCCAGCATTTT
TRBJ2-1 TRBD2 TRBV3-1/TRBV3-2 NA CASSRSGGFVNEQFF TGTGCCAGCAGTCGTAGCGGGGGGTTTGTTAATGAGCAGTTCTTC
TRBJ1-5 TRBD1 TRBV6-5 NA CASQDRGGQPQHF TGTGCCAGCCAGGACAGGGGTGGACAGCCCCAGCATTTT
TRBJ1-6 TRBD1 TRBV28 NA CASGSIQGGNSPLHF TGTGCCAGCGGCTCCATCCAGGGGGGTAATTCACCCCTCCACTTT
TRBJ2-1 NA TRBV5-4 NA CASRPGGAGGLSSYNEQFF TGTGCCAGCAGGCCAGGGGGGGCGGGGGGCCTGAGCTCCTACAATGAGCAGTTCTTC
TRBJ1-2 NA TRBV24-1 NA CATSEPGHGYTF TGTGCCACCAGTGAGCCAGGGCACGGCTACACCTTC
TRBJ2-5 TRBD1 TRBV5-4 once CASSRGQGRGQETQYF TGTGCCAGCAGCCGTGGACAGGGAAGGGGCCAAGAGACCCAGTACTTC
TRBJ1-5 NA TRBV28 NA CASSRWLSNQPQHF TGTGCCAGCAGTCGCTGGCTTAGCAATCAGCCCCAGCATTTT
TRBJ1-3 NA TRBV15 NA CATSRGATGVGNTIYF TGTGCCACCAGCAGAGGCGCTACAGGAGTTGGAAACACCATATATTTT
TRBJ2-1 TRBD1 TRBV11-1 NA CASSQGQGDYNEQFF TGTGCCAGCAGCCAAGGACAGGGTGACTACAATGAGCAGTTCTTC
TRBJ2-5 TRBD2 TRBV6-6 NA CASSRPERGETQYF TGTGCCAGCAGCCGCCCCGAGCGGGGGGAGACCCAGTACTTC
TRBJ2-5 NA TRBV4-1 NA CASSLETRLETQYF TGCGCCAGCAGCCTTGAAACTCGCTTGGAGACCCAGTACTTC
TRBJ1-1 TRBD1 TRBV18 NA CASSPTQAIQGLTEAFF TGTGCCAGCTCACCTACGCAAGCAATACAGGGGCTCACTGAAGCTTTCTTT
TRBJ2-5 TRBD1 TRBV6-2/TRBV6-3 NA CASSNRDRGWETQYF TGTGCCAGCAGTAATAGGGACAGGGGGTGGGAGACCCAGTACTTC
TRBJ1-6 TRBD1 TRBV28 NA CASRGTGQGYSPLHF TGTGCCAGCAGGGGAACGGGACAGGGATATTCACCCCTCCACTTT
TRBJ1-1 NA TRBV11-3 NA CASSLGRGSTEAFF TGTGCCAGCAGTCTAGGAAGGGGAAGCACTGAAGCTTTCTTT
TRBJ1-2 NA TRBV30 once CAWSVREVANYGYTF TGTGCCTGGAGTGTACGGGAAGTAGCTAACTATGGCTACACCTTC
TRBJ2-4 TRBD2 TRBV6-2/TRBV6-3 NA CASSDSGLAGGPPAKNIQYF TGTGCCAGCAGCGACTCGGGACTAGCGGGGGGGCCCCCAGCCAAAAACATTCAGTACTTC
TRBJ1-2 NA TRBV5-1 NA CASSPARAVYGYTF TGCGCCAGCAGCCCCGCCAGGGCGGTATATGGCTACACCTTC
TRBJ2-3 TRBD2 TRBV7-2 NA CASRLAGHTDTQYF TGTGCCAGCAGACTAGCGGGCCACACAGATACGCAGTATTTT
TRBJ1-1 NA TRBV28 NA CASSSSGTPLNTEAFF TGTGCCAGCAGCTCGTCCGGTACTCCATTGAACACTGAAGCTTTCTTT
TRBJ1-1 NA TRBV25-1 NA CASSGYPGQSNTEAFF TGTGCCAGCAGTGGATACCCCGGACAGAGTAACACTGAAGCTTTCTTT
TRBJ1-4 TRBD1 TRBV9 NA CASSARTGGNEKLFF TGTGCCAGCAGCGCCCGGACAGGAGGAAATGAAAAACTGTTTTTT
TRBJ1-4 NA TRBV15 NA CATSRGDTGATNEKLFF TGTGCCACCAGCAGGGGTGACACCGGCGCAACTAATGAAAAACTGTTTTTT
TRBJ2-5 NA TRBV6-5 NA CASSYAGRETQYF TGTGCCAGCAGTTACGCAGGGCGGGAGACCCAGTACTTC
TRBJ2-3 NA TRBV20-1 few CSASRLDRSTDTQYF TGCAGTGCTAGTAGACTAGATCGAAGCACAGATACGCAGTATTTT
TRBJ1-5 TRBD1 TRBV7-9 few CASSQTGDQPQHF TGTGCCAGCAGCCAGACAGGGGACCAGCCCCAGCATTTT
TRBJ1-1 NA TRBV19 NA CASTSWGPTEAFF TGTGCCAGTACCTCGTGGGGCCCCACTGAAGCTTTCTTT
TRBJ2-1 TRBD1 TRBV9 once CASSVAGTVNNEQFF TGTGCCAGCAGCGTAGCTGGGACAGTTAACAATGAGCAGTTCTTC
TRBJ2-1 TRBD1 TRBV28 NA CASSWDSYNEQFF TGTGCCAGCAGTTGGGACAGCTACAATGAGCAGTTCTTC
TRBJ2-3 TRBD2 TRBV7-2 NA CASSLQAGITDTQYF TGTGCCAGCAGCTTACAAGCGGGGATCACGGATACGCAGTATTTT
TRBJ2-2 NA TRBV28 NA CASNPQGWNTGELFF TGTGCCAGCAATCCTCAGGGGTGGAACACCGGGGAGCTGTTTTTT
TRBJ1-1 NA TRBV5-1 NA CASSVGGAEAFF TGCGCCAGCAGCGTAGGGGGGGCTGAAGCTTTCTTT
TRBJ2-7 NA TRBV7-9 few CASSLGSGGGSAYEQYF TGTGCCAGCAGCTTAGGGAGCGGTGGCGGCAGCGCCTACGAGCAGTACTTC
TRBJ2-1 TRBD1 TRBV10-3 NA CAISERRQGEQANEQFF TGTGCCATCAGTGAGAGAAGACAGGGCGAGCAGGCCAATGAGCAGTTCTTC
TRBJ1-4 TRBD1 TRBV3-1/TRBV3-2 NA CASSLGTGGFEKLFF TGTGCCAGCAGCCTGGGGACAGGGGGCTTTGAAAAACTGTTTTTT
TRBJ1-5 NA TRBV6-2/TRBV6-3 NA CASSSYGQINQPQHF TGTGCCAGCAGTTCATACGGACAGATCAATCAGCCCCAGCATTTT
TRBJ2-3 TRBD2 TRBV6-5 NA CASSRTSGAWDTQYF TGTGCCAGCAGCCGCACTAGCGGGGCGTGGGATACGCAGTATTTT
TRBJ2-6 NA TRBV10-3 NA CAISTVSGANVLTF TGTGCCATCAGCACTGTTTCTGGGGCCAACGTCCTGACTTTC
TRBJ1-3 NA TRBV28 NA CASSLRALSGNTIYF TGTGCCAGCAGTTTGAGGGCTCTCTCTGGAAACACCATATATTTT
TRBJ1-1 NA TRBV7-2 NA CASQRGENTEAFF TGTGCCAGCCAACGGGGGGAGAACACTGAAGCTTTCTTT
TRBJ1-3 TRBD1 TRBV30 few CAWNRQGSPISGNTIYF TGTGCCTGGAATCGACAGGGGTCGCCGATCTCTGGAAACACCATATATTTT
TRBJ1-1 TRBD1 TRBV9 NA CASTRTGGVTEAFF TGTGCCAGCACCCGGACAGGGGGCGTCACTGAAGCTTTCTTT
TRBJ2-2 NA TRBV30 NA CAWSPGTLVTGELFF TGTGCCTGGAGTCCCGGGACACTAGTCACCGGGGAGCTGTTTTTT
TRBJ1-6 NA TRBV7-2 once CASSLLWGLSYNSPLHF TGTGCCAGCAGCCTCCTCTGGGGACTCTCCTATAATTCACCCCTCCACTTT
TRBJ2-2 NA TRBV12-1 NA CASSFYNRGLVNTGELFF TGTGCCAGCAGCTTTTATAACAGGGGGTTGGTTAACACCGGGGAGCTGTTTTTT
TRBJ1-5 NA TRBV19 once CASSIATRGQPQHF TGTGCCAGTAGTATAGCGACCCGCGGGCAGCCCCAGCATTTT
TRBJ2-7 TRBD1 TRBV5-1 NA CASSLIPGTGGHEQYF TGCGCCAGCAGCTTGATCCCCGGGACAGGGGGCCACGAGCAGTACTTC
TRBJ2-1 NA TRBV5-6 NA CASSPGQGMNEQFF TGTGCCAGCAGCCCGGGCCAGGGGATGAATGAGCAGTTCTTC
TRBJ1-2 NA TRBV5-1 NA CASSLAPQNYGYTF TGCGCCAGCAGCTTGGCCCCCCAGAACTATGGCTACACCTTC
TRBJ1-5 NA TRBV19 once CASSRKGTGQPQHF TGTGCCAGTAGTAGAAAAGGAACAGGGCAGCCCCAGCATTTT